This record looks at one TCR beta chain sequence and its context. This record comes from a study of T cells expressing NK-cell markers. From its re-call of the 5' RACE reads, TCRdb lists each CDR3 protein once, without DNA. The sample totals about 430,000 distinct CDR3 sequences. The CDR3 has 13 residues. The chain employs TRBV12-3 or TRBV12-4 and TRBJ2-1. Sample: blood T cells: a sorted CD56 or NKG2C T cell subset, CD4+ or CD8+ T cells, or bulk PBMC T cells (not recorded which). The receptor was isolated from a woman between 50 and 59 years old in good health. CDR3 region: CASSLSTDLEQFF.